These 2 T cell receptor beta chains were all obtained from the same sample, sequenced in a study of T cells in Graves' hyperthyroidism and ophthalmopathy (dated by TCRdb to about 2019). The library came from multiplex PCR. TCRdb lists the instrument as Illumina HiSeq 2000. The TCR beta CDR3 regions were amplified from the RNA transcripts. The TCR CDR3 was subjected to a first round of RT-PCR using the HTBI primer set and the Qiagen OneStep RT-PCR kit. TCRdb's own reprocessing of the public reads used fastp at Q25 and MiXCR and kept productive beta chains. One record per CDR3 amino acid sequence lists the most common genes and DNA. The sample has roughly 740,000 distinct CDR3 sequences on record, about 15% of them singletons. Roughly 8% of the sample lies in the top ten. Sequencing input: blood. The origin of the receptors is a man aged 18-30 years with Graves' hyperthyroidism.

This clonotype showed up just a few times. The chain uses TRBV25-1 and TRBJ2-1, with 9 bases matching TRBD2. Germline CDR1 and CDR2: MGHDK and SYGVNS. CDR3 length equals 16 residues. V lost 3 bases and J lost 3; bases outside the gene matches: 6. CDR3 loop: CASSELSGGHYNEQFF. CDR3 nucleotides: TGTGCCAGCAGTGAGCTTAGCGGGGGTCACTACAATGAGCAGTTCTTC.

The rearrangement uses TRBV30 and TRBJ1-4; TRBD1 aligns across 9 bases. Germline values: CDR1 GTSNPN, CDR2 SVGIG (reference sequence). This CDR3 has 14 residues. Trimming removed 0 bases from V and 7 bases from J; junction bases left unmatched: 3. CDR3 bases: TGTGCCTGGAGTGTAGGGACAGGGAGTGAAAAACTGTTTTTT. Protein sequence: CAWSVGTGSEKLFF.